The 2 T cell receptor gamma chains listed next were all sequenced from one sample in a study of gammadelta T cells in human blood. TCRdb ran CATT on the RT-PCR reads. Here the sample spans several hundred gamma-chain clones, 35% to 40% being singletons. Sequenced material: non-Vgamma9Vdelta2 gamma-delta T cells from infant blood. These receptors all come from a human donor.

Regarding this clone: A much larger clone lies one base from this, so it may be a read error. The genes are TRGV5 and TRGJ1 or TRGJ2. V was pared by 0 bases and J by 6 bases, with 8 bases of the junction left unmatched. There are 14 residues in the CDR3. CDR1 is VINAFY and CDR2 is YDVSNSKD in the germline V gene. CDR3 sequence (DNA): TGTGCCACCTGGGACAGGCCTCCTGGTTATAAGAAACTCTTT. This translates into CATWDRPPGYKKLF.

Judged by abundance, this clone is hyperexpanded (1% or more). The chain employs TRGV2 and TRGJ1 or TRGJ2. Germline V gives CDR1 EGSNGY, CDR2 YDSYNSKV. CDR3 size: 10 residues. Trimming took 5 bases from V and 9 from J; bases not matched to a gene: 4. The DNA for the CDR3 is TGTGCCACCTGGGCCCCTAAGAAACTCTTT. The encoded protein is CATWAPKKLF.